The TCR beta chain described here comes from a study of cytomegalovirus exposure and HLA in healthy donors. General study findings and limits: The CMV antigen specificity of a few CMV-associated chains was confirmed through in vitro analysis.

This CDR3 spans 15 amino acids. Germline-derived CDR1 and CDR2 are MNHEY and SMNVEV (reference sequence). Germline trimming cut 10 bases from V and 3 bases from J; bases unmatched to any gene: 10. On this clone: What it binds is unknown.

The data were produced by immunoSEQ multiplex PCR, yet TCRdb's version contains in-frame clones alone and is incomplete. The repertoire includes around 220,000 clones, over 80% of them detected once, and around 15% sits in the top ten. The receptor was isolated from a woman in her 30s in good health and CMV-seropositive. The chain joins TRBV27 to TRBJ2-3; TRBD2 matches at 10 bases. The specimen was PBMCs. This chain's CDR3 is CATRGSGRVTDTQYF. CDR3 coding DNA: TGTGCCACTAGGGGAAGCGGGAGGGTAACAGATACGCAGTATTTT.